This T cell receptor (beta chain) stems from a study of early T cells in non-severe SARS-CoV-2 infection (dated by TCRdb to the early 2020s). In terms of the full investigation: TCR sequencing used bulk RNA from unsorted whole blood, so alpha and beta chains could not be paired. What the study reported, not specific to this receptor: VDJdb matching was skewed toward anti-spike CD8 responses and likely underestimated virus-specific expansions, missing private and CD4 specificities.

The CDR3 has 14 amino acids, counting the end cysteine and phenylalanine. Just CDR3 DNA is preserved here, 42 bases in frame from base 1. The V end loses 6 bases and the J end loses 9 bases, and a stretch of 18 bases separates them. This clonotype was seen repeatedly, ten times or more. Its binding antigen is unknown. The record has no base qualities; no much larger clone is one base away. Library creation used 5' RACE. Sequencing instrument: NextSeq 500. The TCR library protocol attached unique molecular identifiers to individual cDNA molecules to correct for sequencing error and PCR bias. Both TCR alpha and beta chains were sequenced, and tight co-correlation was observed between alpha and beta sequence abundances in each sample. Per the original workflow: V gene, J gene and CDR3 annotation of TCR sequences was performed with Decombinator V4. Expanded TCRs were defined as changing significantly between any two time points under a Poisson model with p below 0.0001. Abundances of TCRs were expressed as counts per million after normalisation to the total number of TCRs sequenced in each sample. TRAV1-2 paired with TRAJ12, TRAJ20 or TRAJ33 defined MAIT TCRs, while TRAV10 paired with TRAJ18 defined iNKT TCRs. VDJdb, accessed 1 November 2021, was searched for CMV, EBV and SARS-CoV-2 annotated TCRs, with TCRs annotated for multiple antigens excluded. The public reads were run again by TCRdb, first through fastp at Q25 and then through MiXCR, and only productive beta chains were kept. Rows merge per CDR3 protein into single entries with the most common DNA and genes. TCRdb assigned the V and J calls; the authors' analysis was not used. The sample has roughly 49,000 distinct CDR3 sequences on record, roughly 4% of them singletons. The top ten clones comprise 5% to 6.5% of the sample.

The study was a case-control design nested within a healthcare worker cohort in London, UK, with weekly nasopharyngeal swab PCR tests and blood sampling. Between 23 and 31 March 2020, the week of the UK lockdown, healthcare workers were enrolled and then followed up weekly for as long as 16 weeks. The V and J segments used are TRBV12-3 or TRBV12-4 and TRBJ1-5, with a tentative D gene TRBD1 over 6 matching bases. The material sequenced was whole blood. The source of this sequence is an adult who was a healthcare worker with PCR-confirmed SARS-CoV-2 infection or an uninfected control (not recorded which). In nucleotides, the sequence is TGTGCCAGCAGCGGGGACACCTCGTCAGGGCCCCAGCATTTT. Translated, it gives CASSGDTSSGPQHF.